This TCR beta chain originates from a study of blood T cell repertoires in COVID-19. Study-level background: From the United States, Italy and Spain came samples of acute and convalescent COVID-19. Nucleic acid was either cDNA or gDNA, and it came from T cells, B-cell-depleted T cells, or PBMCs.

The CDR3 length is 18 residues. The V and J ends lost 4 bases and 3 bases, in that order; junction bases with no gene match: 17. Germline loops: CDR1 WNHNN, CDR2 SYGVQD (reference sequence). In the authors' workflow: By means of reference gene primer amplification, nucleated cell counts were estimated. Some clones are missing from TCRdb's copy, which holds only in-frame ones; the method was immunoSEQ multiplex PCR. D and trimming were read from the DNA, whereas the V and J calls and clone size are those reported in that table. This sample has 65,000 to 100,000 clones; 88% occur once, and the top ten carry 4.8%.

Sequenced: peripheral blood. The origin of this receptor is a woman aged 80 or older with acute or convalescent COVID-19. The V call is TRBV10-1, the J call TRBJ2-7; 8 nucleotides match TRBD1. The CDR3 coding sequence is TGCGCCAGCAGTGGGGATAATCACGACAGGGGTCCTTTCTACGAGCAGTACTTC. It codes for CASSGDNHDRGPFYEQYF.